This is a list of T cell receptor beta chains from one sample in a study of tumor T cells in aggressive B-cell lymphoma. Clones were sequenced by immunoSEQ multiplex PCR, and TCRdb holds only the in-frame ones, with some missing. The sample shows 9,300 or so clones, over 75% of them seen only once. Sequenced input: tumor tissue. These receptors originate from an adult with diffuse large B cell lymphoma. The CDR3 runs from the conserved cysteine through the conserved F or W. The D gene is left open where the match is weak. Clone size, where shown, is once, few, many, or a class for clones that have expanded.

cdr3_nt: TGTGCCAGCAGCTACGGGACAGGGAGCAATCAGCCCCAGCATTTT
cdr3_aa: CASSYGTGSNQPQHF
j_call: TRBJ1-5
clone_size: .
d_call: TRBD1
v_call: TRBV6-6

cdr3_nt: TGTGCCAGCAGCTTCCGGACAGGGGAAAGCTACGAGCAGTACTTC
cdr3_aa: CASSFRTGESYEQYF
j_call: TRBJ2-7
clone_size: few
d_call: TRBD1
v_call: TRBV11-2

cdr3_nt: TGTGCCAGTAGTATAGATACAGCCACAGATACGCAGTATTTT
cdr3_aa: CASSIDTATDTQYF
j_call: TRBJ2-3
clone_size: .
d_call: .
v_call: TRBV19

cdr3_nt: TGTGCCAGCAGCCAAGAGATGGGACAGCTCTACGAGCAGTACTTC
cdr3_aa: CASSQEMGQLYEQYF
j_call: TRBJ2-7
clone_size: .
d_call: TRBD1
v_call: TRBV4-2

cdr3_nt: TGTGCCAGCAGCTTAACAACCAGGGAGCTGTTTTTT
cdr3_aa: CASSLTTRELFF
j_call: TRBJ2-2
clone_size: .
d_call: .
v_call: TRBV11-2

cdr3_nt: TGTGCCAGCAGTTTCTCCTTAGCGGGAGGTAGGCAGCAGTTCTTC
cdr3_aa: CASSFSLAGGRQQFF
j_call: TRBJ2-1
clone_size: .
d_call: TRBD2
v_call: TRBV7-6

cdr3_nt: TGTGCCAGCAGTTGGGGACAGGGGAAACGGCGGTCTGGAAACACCATATATTTT
cdr3_aa: CASSWGQGKRRSGNTIYF
j_call: TRBJ1-3
clone_size: .
d_call: TRBD1
v_call: TRBV27

cdr3_nt: TGTGCCAGCACCCCTAGCGGAACCTACAATGAGCAGTTCTTC
cdr3_aa: CASTPSGTYNEQFF
j_call: TRBJ2-1
clone_size: .
d_call: TRBD2
v_call: TRBV28

cdr3_nt: TGTGCCACCAGCAGAGGATTGGGAGGGGGAGCTTTCTTT
cdr3_aa: CATSRGLGGGAFF
j_call: TRBJ1-1
clone_size: .
d_call: .
v_call: TRBV15

cdr3_nt: TGTGCCAGCAGCCAGACTAGCGGGAGGGAAGATACGCAGTATTTT
cdr3_aa: CASSQTSGREDTQYF
j_call: TRBJ2-3
clone_size: .
d_call: TRBD2
v_call: TRBV11-2

cdr3_nt: TGTGCCAGCAGCTTAGATCGGTACAGGGGATCCACTGAAGCTTTCTTT
cdr3_aa: CASSLDRYRGSTEAFF
j_call: TRBJ1-1
clone_size: few
d_call: TRBD1
v_call: TRBV7-3

cdr3_nt: TGCGCCAGCAGCTTTGCGGGACAGGTACCATCTGAAGCTTTCTTT
cdr3_aa: CASSFAGQVPSEAFF
j_call: TRBJ1-1
clone_size: few
d_call: TRBD1
v_call: TRBV5-4

cdr3_nt: TGTGCCAGCAGTGTAGGGAGAGACACCGGGGAGCTGTTTTTT
cdr3_aa: CASSVGRDTGELFF
j_call: TRBJ2-2
clone_size: once
d_call: .
v_call: TRBV2

cdr3_nt: TGTGCCGCCCGGGACTCAGATAGCAATCAGCCCCAGCATTTT
cdr3_aa: CAARDSDSNQPQHF
j_call: TRBJ1-5
clone_size: .
d_call: .
v_call: TRBV6-6

cdr3_nt: TGTGCCTGGAGTGTGTCAGTGTATGGCTACACCTTC
cdr3_aa: CAWSVSVYGYTF
j_call: TRBJ1-2
clone_size: .
d_call: .
v_call: TRBV30

cdr3_nt: TGTGCCAGTAGTATAGATCGGGGCGGGAGCGACCATTTATACGAGCAGTACTTC
cdr3_aa: CASSIDRGGSDHLYEQYF
j_call: TRBJ2-7
clone_size: .
d_call: TRBD2
v_call: TRBV19

cdr3_nt: TGTGCCAGTAGTATTCGATATGAGGGATCCCTGGGTCAGCCCCAGCATTTT
cdr3_aa: CASSIRYEGSLGQPQHF
j_call: TRBJ1-5
clone_size: .
d_call: .
v_call: TRBV19

cdr3_nt: TGTGCCAGCAGCTCAGGATCCGCCTACGAGCAGTACTTC
cdr3_aa: CASSSGSAYEQYF
j_call: TRBJ2-7
clone_size: few
d_call: .
v_call: TRBV7-2

cdr3_nt: TGTGCCAGCAGTTTCTTCGACAGGGGATCTGCTAATGAAAAACTGTTTTTT
cdr3_aa: CASSFFDRGSANEKLFF
j_call: TRBJ1-4
clone_size: .
d_call: TRBD1
v_call: TRBV28

cdr3_nt: TGTGCCACCCGGGACACCCACTACGAGCAGTACTTC
cdr3_aa: CATRDTHYEQYF
j_call: TRBJ2-7
clone_size: .
d_call: .
v_call: TRBV19

cdr3_nt: TGCGCCAGCAGCCAGAGATTAGCGGGAGGGCCCTCAGATACGCAGTATTTT
cdr3_aa: CASSQRLAGGPSDTQYF
j_call: TRBJ2-3
clone_size: .
d_call: TRBD2
v_call: TRBV4-3

cdr3_nt: TGCGCCAGCCAGCGGGAGTGGGGCCAAGAGACCCAGTACTTC
cdr3_aa: CASQREWGQETQYF
j_call: TRBJ2-5
clone_size: .
d_call: TRBD2
v_call: TRBV10-2

cdr3_nt: TGCGCCAGCAGGCTAGGACAGATGAACACTGAAGCTTTCTTT
cdr3_aa: CASRLGQMNTEAFF
j_call: TRBJ1-1
clone_size: .
d_call: .
v_call: TRBV5-1

cdr3_nt: TGTGCCAGCAGTTACAGCGCGAAAGGCACAGATACGCAGTATTTT
cdr3_aa: CASSYSAKGTDTQYF
j_call: TRBJ2-3
clone_size: .
d_call: .
v_call: TRBV6-6

cdr3_nt: TGCGCCAGCAGCCAAGATAGGGGGATTGGCAATCAGCCCCAGCATTTT
cdr3_aa: CASSQDRGIGNQPQHF
j_call: TRBJ1-5
clone_size: .
d_call: .
v_call: TRBV4-3

cdr3_nt: TGTGCCAGCTCACCCCCCCTCCCCAATGAGCAGTTCTTC
cdr3_aa: CASSPPLPNEQFF
j_call: TRBJ2-1
clone_size: .
d_call: .
v_call: TRBV18

cdr3_nt: TGTGCCAGCAGCTTGAGACAGGCCAGCTCCTACGAGCAGTACTTC
cdr3_aa: CASSLRQASSYEQYF
j_call: TRBJ2-7
clone_size: .
d_call: .
v_call: TRBV7-2

cdr3_nt: TGTGCCAGAAGCTTCCCCCTCGACAGGGCTGGCTCCTACAATGAGCAGTTCTTC
cdr3_aa: CARSFPLDRAGSYNEQFF
j_call: TRBJ2-1
clone_size: few
d_call: TRBD1
v_call: TRBV5-3

cdr3_nt: TGTGCCAGCAGCCAAGATTGGACAGCGGTTCACGAGCAGTACTTC
cdr3_aa: CASSQDWTAVHEQYF
j_call: TRBJ2-7
clone_size: .
d_call: .
v_call: TRBV16

cdr3_nt: TGTGCCAGCAGCTTCAGCGGGAGAGCTTCCTACGAGCAGTACTTC
cdr3_aa: CASSFSGRASYEQYF
j_call: TRBJ2-7
clone_size: .
d_call: TRBD2
v_call: TRBV5-4

cdr3_nt: TGTGCCAGCAGCTTAGTGACAGGGCCGTACACTGAAGCTTTCTTT
cdr3_aa: CASSLVTGPYTEAFF
j_call: TRBJ1-1
clone_size: .
d_call: TRBD1
v_call: TRBV7-2

cdr3_nt: TGTGCCAGCAGTTTAACCCGGACAGCGAACTATGGCTACACCTTC
cdr3_aa: CASSLTRTANYGYTF
j_call: TRBJ1-2
clone_size: once
d_call: .
v_call: TRBV27

cdr3_nt: TGCAGCGCACGCAAAACAGGGGGCAACTACGAGCAGTACTTC
cdr3_aa: CSARKTGGNYEQYF
j_call: TRBJ2-7
clone_size: .
d_call: TRBD1
v_call: TRBV29-1

cdr3_nt: TGTGCCAGCTCACTAAATTTGGATACGCAGTATTTT
cdr3_aa: CASSLNLDTQYF
j_call: TRBJ2-3
clone_size: few
d_call: .
v_call: TRBV18

cdr3_nt: TGTGCCAGCAGCTTAGTCGTTCTAGCGGGAGGGGAGACCCAGTACTTC
cdr3_aa: CASSLVVLAGGETQYF
j_call: TRBJ2-5
clone_size: once
d_call: TRBD2
v_call: TRBV7-6

cdr3_nt: TGTGCCAGTAGCTTGTTAGCGATTCCGGTCGAGCAGTACTTC
cdr3_aa: CASSLLAIPVEQYF
j_call: TRBJ2-7
clone_size: .
d_call: .
v_call: TRBV5-6

cdr3_nt: TGTGCCAGCTCACCCGGACAGAACTACGAGCAGTACTTC
cdr3_aa: CASSPGQNYEQYF
j_call: TRBJ2-7
clone_size: .
d_call: .
v_call: TRBV18

cdr3_nt: TGTGCCAGCAGCTTTCTAGCGGGAAAAGAGACCCAGTACTTC
cdr3_aa: CASSFLAGKETQYF
j_call: TRBJ2-5
clone_size: .
d_call: TRBD2
v_call: TRBV7-2

cdr3_nt: TGTGCCAGCAGTGAGATTGGGACAGCTTATAACTATGGCTACACCTTC
cdr3_aa: CASSEIGTAYNYGYTF
j_call: TRBJ1-2
clone_size: .
d_call: TRBD1
v_call: TRBV2

cdr3_nt: TGTGCCAGCAGTGAAACGGGGATGGCTTTCTTT
cdr3_aa: CASSETGMAFF
j_call: TRBJ1-1
clone_size: .
d_call: .
v_call: TRBV2

cdr3_nt: TGTGCCAGCAGCTTTCAGGGAAACACTGAAGCTTTCTTT
cdr3_aa: CASSFQGNTEAFF
j_call: TRBJ1-1
clone_size: .
d_call: .
v_call: TRBV11-2

cdr3_nt: TGTGCCAGCACACAGGGGGCAGGTCCCGGGGAGCTGTTTTTT
cdr3_aa: CASTQGAGPGELFF
j_call: TRBJ2-2
clone_size: .
d_call: TRBD1
v_call: TRBV4-2

cdr3_nt: TGTGCCAGCAGTTCCCGGGCAGGGGCCACTTACGAGCAGTACTTC
cdr3_aa: CASSSRAGATYEQYF
j_call: TRBJ2-7
clone_size: .
d_call: .
v_call: TRBV27

cdr3_nt: TGTGCCAGCAGCGCTTCCGGGGGGGTGACCCAGTACTTC
cdr3_aa: CASSASGGVTQYF
j_call: TRBJ2-5
clone_size: .
d_call: TRBD2
v_call: TRBV7-3

cdr3_nt: TGTGCCAGTAGTGTGGACAGCGAAGAGACCCAGTACTTC
cdr3_aa: CASSVDSEETQYF
j_call: TRBJ2-5
clone_size: .
d_call: .
v_call: TRBV19

cdr3_nt: TGTGCTTCTGGGGGGAACGGAGGGTACAATGAGCAGTTCTTC
cdr3_aa: CASGGNGGYNEQFF
j_call: TRBJ2-1
clone_size: .
d_call: .
v_call: TRBV30

cdr3_nt: TGTGCCTGGAGTGTGGCGGCGGATACGCAGTATTTT
cdr3_aa: CAWSVAADTQYF
j_call: TRBJ2-3
clone_size: .
d_call: .
v_call: TRBV30

cdr3_nt: TGTGCCAGCAGCTTGATCGCGGGAGGGCCAAGTGAGCAGTTCTTC
cdr3_aa: CASSLIAGGPSEQFF
j_call: TRBJ2-1
clone_size: .
d_call: TRBD2
v_call: TRBV5-4

cdr3_nt: TGTGCCAGCAGCTTTTCTAGCACAGATACGCAGTATTTT
cdr3_aa: CASSFSSTDTQYF
j_call: TRBJ2-3
clone_size: .
d_call: .
v_call: TRBV12-1

cdr3_nt: TGTGCCAGTAGTATAACAATCCTTGACAGTCGGACCGGGGAGCTGTTTTTT
cdr3_aa: CASSITILDSRTGELFF
j_call: TRBJ2-2
clone_size: .
d_call: .
v_call: TRBV19

cdr3_nt: TGCGCCAGCAGCCAAGACCGGACTAGCGGATATGAGCAGTTCTTC
cdr3_aa: CASSQDRTSGYEQFF
j_call: TRBJ2-1
clone_size: .
d_call: TRBD2
v_call: TRBV4-3

cdr3_nt: TGCGCCAGCAGCCATTACAGGGGCGGGACTTACGAGCAGTACTTC
cdr3_aa: CASSHYRGGTYEQYF
j_call: TRBJ2-7
clone_size: .
d_call: .
v_call: TRBV4-3

cdr3_nt: TGTGCCAGCAGCGTAGCACAGGGGGCGAATGAGCAGTTCTTC
cdr3_aa: CASSVAQGANEQFF
j_call: TRBJ2-1
clone_size: once
d_call: TRBD1
v_call: TRBV9

cdr3_nt: TGTGCCAGCAGCTTGTTTTTAGCGGGCGTCCCCTACGAGCAGTACTTC
cdr3_aa: CASSLFLAGVPYEQYF
j_call: TRBJ2-7
clone_size: few
d_call: TRBD2
v_call: TRBV5-4

cdr3_nt: TGTGCCAGCAGCGAGACAGGGCGGCATCAGCCCCAGCATTTT
cdr3_aa: CASSETGRHQPQHF
j_call: TRBJ1-5
clone_size: once
d_call: TRBD1
v_call: TRBV6-1

cdr3_nt: TGTGCCAGCAGTGAAGGGCTCGACAGGGGGCGCGGACCCTATGGCTACACCTTC
cdr3_aa: CASSEGLDRGRGPYGYTF
j_call: TRBJ1-2
clone_size: .
d_call: TRBD1
v_call: TRBV2

cdr3_nt: TGTGCCAGCAGAGCTCCAGGGGGCCCAAGGGAGCAGTACTTC
cdr3_aa: CASRAPGGPREQYF
j_call: TRBJ2-7
clone_size: .
d_call: TRBD1
v_call: TRBV28

cdr3_nt: TGTGCCAGCAGTAACCGACAGGGCTACTACGAGCAGTACTTC
cdr3_aa: CASSNRQGYYEQYF
j_call: TRBJ2-7
clone_size: .
d_call: TRBD1
v_call: TRBV6-5

cdr3_nt: TGTGCCAGCAGAACAGGGGCCTATGGCTACACCTTC
cdr3_aa: CASRTGAYGYTF
j_call: TRBJ1-2
clone_size: .
d_call: TRBD1
v_call: TRBV6-5

cdr3_nt: TGTGCCAGCAAGCGCAGGGCGCTCGAGCAGTACTTC
cdr3_aa: CASKRRALEQYF
j_call: TRBJ2-7
clone_size: .
d_call: .
v_call: TRBV28